The 26 T cell receptor beta chains presented below share a single source sample, sequenced in a study of blood T cell repertoires in COVID-19. TCRdb keeps only in-frame clones here, not all; method: immunoSEQ multiplex PCR. The sample records 150,000 to 190,000 clones, 76% being singletons. The sequenced material came from peripheral blood. The receptors originated from a woman of 80 years or more with acute or convalescent COVID-19.

The gene calls are TRBV21-1 and TRBJ2-7; no check of the table's D call, TRBD1, against the DNA was made. TRBV21-1 corresponds to a pseudogene. The CDR3 length is 15 residues. The CDR3 region has the DNA TGTGCCAGCAGCAATTCCTGGCAGGGGGCGTACGAGCAGTACTTC. This gives the protein CASSNSWQGAYEQYF.

The V gene is TRBV10-3, the J gene TRBJ1-2; no firm D call. Germline-derived CDR1 and CDR2 are ENHRY and SYGVKD. This CDR3 has 16 residues. Trimming left V 2 bases short and J 5 bases short, with 18 bases between. CDR3 in amino acids: CAISETDPGRSYGYTF. CDR3 in DNA: TGTGCCATCAGTGAGACCGACCCCGGGAGAAGTTATGGCTACACCTTC.

This clone was detected only a few times. The chain recombines TRBV6-6 with TRBJ1-2; weak D call: TRBD1 (5 bases). V was trimmed by 8 bases and J by 6 bases, leaving 16 bases between them. CDR3 length: 13 residues. Germline CDR1 reads MNHNY; CDR2 reads SVGAGI (reference sequence). CDR3 amino acids: CASATTENHGYTF. The DNA for the CDR3 is TGTGCCAGCGCGACGACAGAAAATCATGGCTACACCTTC.

V and J are TRBV18 and TRBJ2-3, with TRBD1 matching over 10 bases. Losses at the gene ends were 4 bases for V and 4 bases for J; bases not matched to a gene: 8. The germline gives CDR1 KGHSH, CDR2 LQKENI. This CDR3 spans 16 amino acids. DNA for the CDR3: TGTGCCAGCTCACAATCCCGGGACAGGGGCCCAGATACGCAGTATTTT. Its protein product is CASSQSRDRGPDTQYF.

V and J are TRBV6-5 and TRBJ1-1; 8 bases are a match to TRBD1. The length of the CDR3 is 13 residues. Germline CDR1 reads MNHEY; CDR2 reads SVGAGI. V lost 6 bases to trimming and J lost 4 bases; unmatched junction nucleotides: 4. In DNA form, the CDR3 reads TGTGCCAGCAGCGACAGGGGTAGCACTGAAGCTTTCTTT. It encodes CASSDRGSTEAFF.

The chain joins TRBV5-6 to TRBJ2-2; 7 nucleotides agree with TRBD1. V shed 3 bases, J shed 10 bases, and the junction held 15 bases outside the gene matches. The length of the CDR3 is 16 residues. From germline, CDR1 is SGHDT and CDR2 YYEEEE. CDR3 nucleotides: TGTGCCAGCAGCTACTATCCCGGGACAGCAGCGGAGGAGCTGTTTTTT. Translating it yields CASSYYPGTAAEELFF. The whole variable domain, filled in from reference TRBV5-6 and TRBJ2-2, reads DAGVTQSPTHLIKTRGQQVTLRCSPKSGHDTVSWYQQALGQGPQFIFQYYEEEERQRGNFPDRFSGHQFPNYSSELNVNALLLGDSALYLCASSYYPGTAAEELFFGEGSRLTVL.

On this clone: Other DNA sequences in the same sample also yield this CDR3. The chain carries TRBV19 and TRBJ1-5, with TRBD1 matching 7 bases. This CDR3 is 14 amino acids long. The germline gives CDR1 LNHDA, CDR2 SQIVND (reference sequence). The J segment lost 2 bases and the V segment lost 6 bases, leaving 4 bases of the junction unmatched. DNA of the CDR3: TGTGCCAGTAGCTCCACAGGGGGCAATCAGCCCCAGCATTTT. It yields the protein CASSSTGGNQPQHF.

CDR3 bases: TGTGCCAGCTCACGTGTGACTAGCGGGTGGAATGAGCAGTTCTTC. Translated, it gives CASSRVTSGWNEQFF. The chain links TRBV18 to TRBJ2-1, with 10 nucleotides matching TRBD2. The V gene's germline CDR1 is KGHSH and CDR2 LQKENI. The CDR3 extends over 15 amino acids. V shed 4 bases and J 7 bases; nucleotides not matched to a gene: 7.

Here the CDR3 reads CASSPGTGDRGYGYTF. The CDR3 DNA follows: TGTGCCAGCTCACCAGGGACAGGGGATCGGGGCTATGGCTACACCTTC. V gene TRBV18 combines with J gene TRBJ1-2, with 10 bases that match TRBD1. V gave up 2 bases and J gave up 4 bases; unmatched junction bases: 7. The CDR3 length is 16 residues. Germline CDR1 reads KGHSH; CDR2 reads LQKENI.

This clone has more than one count but fewer than ten. The chain joins TRBV20-1 to TRBJ2-3, with 13 bases matching TRBD2. V was pared by 3 bases and J by 5 bases, with 11 bases of the junction left unmatched. Germline V gene lookup returns CDR1 DFQATT and CDR2 SNEGSKA (reference sequence). The CDR3 runs to 17 residues. Written as DNA, the CDR3 is TGCAGTGCTAGTAAGGGGGGGACTAGCGGGAAGGGAGATACGCAGTATTTT. Translating it yields CSASKGGTSGKGDTQYF.

The rearrangement uses TRBV9 and TRBJ1-2; TRBD1 is a possible D gene (6 bases). The CDR3 runs to 14 residues. V was shortened by 6 bases and J by 5 bases, with 17 bases between the two germline ends. Germline assignment: CDR1 SGDLS and CDR2 YYNGEE. The DNA for the CDR3 is TGTGCCAGCACCCCGGGCCAGGGGCAGTATGGCTACACCTTC. Translation: CASTPGQGQYGYTF.

CDR3 coding DNA: TGTGCCAGCAGCGTGGGGATCCGGGAAAAACGGGGGTTGGGCTACACCTTC. Its translation: CASSVGIREKRGLGYTF. The J gene is TRBJ1-2, the V gene TRBV5-5; tentatively, D is TRBD1 (5 bases). The CDR3 sequence is 17 residues long. Per the germline V gene, CDR1 is SGHKS and CDR2 is YYEKEE (reference sequence). Trimming removed 4 bases from V and 8 bases from J, with 27 bases in between.

This clone was detected only once. The rearrangement uses TRBV19 and TRBJ1-2, with TRBD1 matching 8 bases. V lost 3 bases and J lost 8; bases outside the gene matches: 2. The CDR3 length is 12 residues. Germline V gene data show CDR1 as LNHDA and CDR2 as SQIVND (reference sequence). CDR3 nucleotides: TGTGCCAGTAGTATCGGACAGGGCGGCTACACCTTC. Translated: CASSIGQGGYTF. Full variable domain (missing parts from reference TRBV19 and TRBJ1-2): DGGITQSPKYLFRKEGQNVTLSCEQNLNHDAMYWYRQDPGQGLRLIYYSQIVNDFQKGDIAEGYSVSREKKESFPLTVTSAQKNPTAFYLCASSIGQGGYTFGSGTRLTVV.

This chain's CDR3 is CASSPVRGGAKNIQYF. The CDR3 region has the DNA TGTGCCAGCAGTCCTGTCCGGGGGGGAGCCAAAAACATTCAGTACTTC. The genes are TRBV7-2 and TRBJ2-4; TRBD2 agrees at 8 bases. Germline assignment: CDR1 SGHTA and CDR2 FQGNSA. After removal of 6 bases from V and 0 bases from J, the junction contained 7 bases not matched to a gene. The CDR3 extends over 16 amino acids. Filled out from reference TRBV7-2 and TRBJ2-4, the complete variable domain reads GAGVSQSPSNKVTEKGKDVELRCDPISGHTALYWYRQSLGQGLEFLIYFQGNSAPDKSGLPSDRFSAERTGGSVSTLTIQRTQQEDSAVYLCASSPVRGGAKNIQYFGAGTRLSVL.

Only one count was recorded for this clone. This chain links TRBV25-1 with TRBJ1-1; the D gene is possibly TRBD1 (5 bases). Per germline, CDR1 MGHDK and CDR2 SYGVNS. This CDR3 contains 13 residues. Deletions cut 8 bases from V and 4 bases from J, with 14 bases between. The CDR3 nucleotides read TGTGCCAGCTCACCGCAGGGCGGCACTGAAGCTTTCTTT. It yields the protein CASSPQGGTEAFF.

J is TRBJ2-3 and V is TRBV5-1, with D perhaps TRBD2 (6 bases). Trimming removed 4 bases from V and 3 bases from J, with 12 bases in between. Germline CDR1 and CDR2: SGHRS and YFSETQ. This CDR3 is built from 14 residues. In nucleotides, the CDR3 is TGCGCCAGCAGCGGTGATAGCGGTACAGATACGCAGTATTTT. It encodes CASSGDSGTDTQYF.

The chain recombines TRBV19 with TRBJ1-2; D remains ambiguous. Trimming shortened V by 5 bases and J by 9 bases, and 13 bases separated the two germline ends. The germline V gene has CDR1 LNHDA and CDR2 SQIVND (reference sequence). The CDR3 consists of 12 residues. This chain's CDR3 is CASSVLLGSYTF. The CDR3 DNA follows: TGTGCCAGTAGTGTGCTCCTGGGCAGCTACACCTTC.

This sequence joins TRBV28 and TRBJ1-1, with D unclear. Germline V gene lookup returns CDR1 MDHEN and CDR2 SYDVKM. V was clipped by 3 bases and J by 1 base, with 15 bases between them. This CDR3 contains 16 residues. Here the CDR3 reads CASSFSSNPGNTEAFF. CDR3 in DNA: TGTGCCAGCAGTTTTTCTTCTAATCCAGGGAACACTGAAGCTTTCTTT.

V gene TRBV30 combines with J gene TRBJ2-1; 11 positions agree with TRBD2. Germline loops: CDR1 GTSNPN, CDR2 SVGIG (reference sequence). CDR3 length equals 15 residues. Trimming took 5 bases from V and 9 from J; bases not matched to a gene: 12. Written as DNA, the CDR3 is TGTGCCTGGGCCCCGGGACTAGCGGACCTAGGTGAGCAGTTCTTC. Translation: CAWAPGLADLGEQFF.

The rearrangement links TRBV19 to TRBJ1-6; TRBD1 is a possible D gene (6 bases). V was clipped by 5 bases and J by 10 bases, with 15 bases between them. The CDR3 runs to 14 residues. Germline-derived CDR1 and CDR2 are LNHDA and SQIVND (reference sequence). The CDR3 DNA sequence: TGTGCCAGTAGTCCCAGCGGCAGGGGATCACCCCTCCACTTT. Its translation is CASSPSGRGSPLHF.

V is TRBV7-6 and J is TRBJ1-1; 7 bases agree with TRBD1. Losses at the gene ends were 5 bases for V and 5 bases for J; bases not matched to a gene: 8. CDR3 length: 14 residues. The germline CDR1 and CDR2 sequences are SGHVS and FNYEAQ. The CDR3 loop reads CASSLTGDVTEAFF. For the CDR3, the DNA is TGTGCCAGCAGCCTCACAGGGGATGTGACTGAAGCTTTCTTT.

This clone was recorded once. This chain connects TRBV20-1 to TRBJ2-3; TRBD2 agrees at 15 bases. Germline V gene sequence: CDR1 DFQATT, CDR2 SNEGSKA (reference sequence). Trimming took 3 bases from V and 8 from J; bases not matched to a gene: 9. The CDR3 is 16 residues long. CDR3 DNA: TGCAGTGCTAGTAATAAGGGGACTAGCGGGGGGCGTACGCAGTATTTT. It yields the protein CSASNKGTSGGRTQYF.

This clone turned up a few times. The chain links TRBV2 to TRBJ1-1, with 7 positions matching TRBD1. CDR3 length: 13 residues. The junction had 3 bases not matched to a gene; V was cut back by 7 bases and J by 1 base. The germline gives CDR1 SNHLY, CDR2 FYNNEI. CDR3: CASIRDRNTEAFF. The CDR3 DNA follows: TGTGCCAGCATAAGGGACAGGAACACTGAAGCTTTCTTT.

The rearrangement links TRBV30 to TRBJ1-1, with D possibly matching TRBD1 (5 bases). V lost 2 bases and J lost 3, with 7 bases in between. The CDR3 sequence is 12 residues long. Per germline, CDR1 GTSNPN and CDR2 SVGIG (reference sequence). The DNA of the CDR3 is TGTGCCTGGAGTCCGGGGGACACTGAAGCTTTCTTT. This encodes CAWSPGDTEAFF.

V and J are TRBV5-4 and TRBJ2-5; D unclear. Trimming cost V 0 bases and J 3 bases, with 12 bases left between them. This CDR3 contains 15 residues. In germline, CDR1 is SGHNT, CDR2 YYREEE (reference sequence). The CDR3 is CASSLGLLTEETQYF. CDR3 DNA sequence: TGTGCCAGCAGCTTGGGCCTACTTACAGAAGAGACCCAGTACTTC.

V gene TRBV27 combines with J gene TRBJ1-2, with TRBD1 as a possible D gene (6 bases). The CDR3 loop spans 14 amino acids. Per germline, CDR1 MNHEY and CDR2 SMNVEV (reference sequence). Trimming cost V 6 bases and J 5 bases, with 16 bases left between them. Written as DNA, the CDR3 is TGTGCCAGCAGCTACAGGGACGTCGGGTATGGCTACACCTTC. It encodes CASSYRDVGYGYTF.